The rows below give T cell receptor beta chains drawn from one sample of a study of identical twins. TCRdb re-derived calls from the 5' RACE reads in MiXCR, one entry per CDR3 protein. Of 200,000 to 300,000 distinct CDR3 sequences in the sample, approximately 12% were seen once. These data were also filed under a second study, of yellow fever vaccine responses in identical twins.

Sequencing was done on a sample of memory (CD45RO+) T cells sorted from blood. The receptors were gathered from a woman between 18 and 30 years old in good health. Each CDR3 is given with its conserved first and last residue. D genes are given only for firm matches. A row's size may be missing; if present it is once, few, many or a size class.

CDR3 DNA: TGTGCCAGCAGTGGAAACTCCGGACAGGGATCACCCCTCCACTTT; CDR3 protein: CASSGNSGQGSPLHF; V gene: TRBV27; J gene: TRBJ1-6; clone size: few; D gene: TRBD1
CDR3 DNA: TGTGCCAGCCGGGACCAAGGTTACGAGCAGTACTTC; CDR3 protein: CASRDQGYEQYF; V gene: TRBV28; J gene: TRBJ2-7; clone size: many; D gene: NA
CDR3 DNA: TGTGCCAGCAGCTTAGGGACAGAGAATTCACCCCTCCACTTT; CDR3 protein: CASSLGTENSPLHF; V gene: TRBV7-6; J gene: TRBJ1-6; clone size: many; D gene: NA
CDR3 DNA: TGTGCCAGCAGTTTGGTAGCCGTGTTCACAGATACGCAGTATTTT; CDR3 protein: CASSLVAVFTDTQYF; V gene: TRBV27; J gene: TRBJ2-3; clone size: few; D gene: NA
CDR3 DNA: TGTGCCAGCAGCCAGACAGGGGCGACGACAGATACGCAGTATTTT; CDR3 protein: CASSQTGATTDTQYF; V gene: TRBV5-5; J gene: TRBJ2-3; clone size: NA; D gene: TRBD1
CDR3 DNA: TGCGCCAGCAGCTTAACATCCCCGGGCAGCACAGATACGCAGTATTTT; CDR3 protein: CASSLTSPGSTDTQYF; V gene: TRBV5-1; J gene: TRBJ2-3; clone size: NA; D gene: NA
CDR3 DNA: TGTGCCAGCAGTCTTTGGCCTCGGACCGCAACCTACGAGCAGTACTTC; CDR3 protein: CASSLWPRTATYEQYF; V gene: TRBV7-2; J gene: TRBJ2-7; clone size: few; D gene: NA
CDR3 DNA: TGCGCCAGCAGTGAGTCGCGGACCCGCGGATACTGGAACACTGAAGCTTTCTTT; CDR3 protein: CASSESRTRGYWNTEAFF; V gene: TRBV10-1; J gene: TRBJ1-1; clone size: once; D gene: NA
CDR3 DNA: TGTGCCAGCAGTTTGGGGGGGGCGAACACTGAAGCTTTCTTT; CDR3 protein: CASSLGGANTEAFF; V gene: TRBV12-3/TRBV12-4; J gene: TRBJ1-1; clone size: NA; D gene: NA
CDR3 DNA: TGTGCCAGCAGCCGAGGAGGGGGTAGCGGGAGTACCGATACGCAGTATTTT; CDR3 protein: CASSRGGGSGSTDTQYF; V gene: TRBV7-2; J gene: TRBJ2-3; clone size: NA; D gene: TRBD2
CDR3 DNA: TGTGCCAGCAGCTCTATCCGGGACAGGGGGCTGGAGCAGTACTTC; CDR3 protein: CASSSIRDRGLEQYF; V gene: TRBV7-9; J gene: TRBJ2-7; clone size: NA; D gene: TRBD1
CDR3 DNA: TGTGCCAGCAGTCTAACAGGGGTTAAAGCTCGTGGCTACACCTTC; CDR3 protein: CASSLTGVKARGYTF; V gene: TRBV28; J gene: TRBJ1-2; clone size: NA; D gene: TRBD1
CDR3 DNA: TGCAGTGCTCGGACCCTGGGGGGCGCGTGGGATACGCAGTATTTT; CDR3 protein: CSARTLGGAWDTQYF; V gene: TRBV20-1; J gene: TRBJ2-3; clone size: few; D gene: NA
CDR3 DNA: TGTGCCAGCTCATCCTCCCGGGGCAGGGCGCCCGGCGAGCAGTACTTC; CDR3 protein: CASSSSRGRAPGEQYF; V gene: TRBV18; J gene: TRBJ2-7; clone size: NA; D gene: NA
CDR3 DNA: TGTGCCAGCAGTGTTCAGGGAGGTAACCAAGAGACCCAGTACTTC; CDR3 protein: CASSVQGGNQETQYF; V gene: TRBV2; J gene: TRBJ2-5; clone size: NA; D gene: NA